The clone carrying this T cell receptor (beta chain) was detected only once. What it recognizes is unknown. The data were obtained in a study of cytotoxic CD8 clonotypes in ibrutinib-treated CLL. As for the study in general: The subjects consisted of some 12 relapsed/refractory and 15 treatment-naive individuals, with 17 to 18 IGHV unmutated. Once patients had received a median approximately eleven months of treatment, range 6 to 36, response samples were obtained.

V lost 0 bases and J lost 6, with 6 bases in between. This CDR3 is built from 12 residues. Germline CDR1 and CDR2: SGDLS and YYNGEE. Profiling relied on immunoSEQ multiplex PCR, and the TCRdb table lists in-frame clones only, not all of them. The data show about 130,000 clones, around three quarters seen once. General observations from the study: Stable or contracted on treatment, public clonotypes were also uncommon.

The J gene is TRBJ1-2, the V gene TRBV9; unclear D gene. The source is a human donor with chronic lymphocytic leukemia. Sample: PBMCs, taken after 12 months of ibrutinib treatment. This CDR3 is CASSVGRDGYTF. In nucleotides, the CDR3 is TGTGCCAGCAGCGTAGGGAGGGATGGCTACACCTTC. The full variable domain, completed using reference TRBV9 and TRBJ1-2, is DSGVTQTPKHLITATGQRVTLRCSPRSGDLSVYWYQQSLDQGLQFLIQYYNGEERAKGNILERFSAQQFPDLHSELNLSSLELGDSALYFCASSVGRDGYTFGSGTRLTVV.